This entry lists 27 T cell receptor beta chains sequenced from one sample in a study of T cell responses to AZD1222 COVID-19 vaccine. The protocol was immunoSEQ multiplex PCR, while the TCRdb copy is restricted to in-frame clones and leaves out a portion. The table has 150,000 to 200,000 clones, roughly 92% seen once. The sequencing here drew on peripheral blood, taken 28 days after the second AZD1222 dose. These receptors were taken from an adult who received the AZD1222 COVID-19 vaccine.

V usage is TRBV9 and J usage is TRBJ2-1; 11 nucleotides match TRBD2. The J segment lost 2 bases and the V segment lost 4 bases, leaving 5 bases of the junction unmatched. CDR1 and CDR2 from the germline V gene are SGDLS and YYNGEE. This CDR3 has 16 amino acids. This CDR3 is CASSPPTSGTYNEQFF. The CDR3 DNA is TGTGCCAGCAGCCCTCCGACTAGCGGGACCTACAATGAGCAGTTCTTC.

The J gene is TRBJ1-1, the V gene TRBV5-1, with D uncertain. The germline V gene encodes CDR1 SGHRS and CDR2 YFSETQ. The CDR3 loop spans 16 amino acids. V dropped 2 bases and J dropped 1 base, with 15 bases sitting between them. The CDR3 DNA is TGCGCCAGCAGCTTTGAGACCTATTTACCGAACACTGAAGCTTTCTTT. This encodes CASSFETYLPNTEAFF.

The rearrangement uses TRBV6-2 or TRBV6-3 and TRBJ2-7; 16 bases line up with TRBD2. The CDR3 length is 17 residues. Per germline, CDR1 MNHEY and CDR2 SVGEGT. Germline trimming cut 5 bases from V and 3 bases from J; bases unmatched to any gene: 7. The CDR3, as DNA: TGTGCCAGCAGTACTGGGGGACTAGCGGGAGGGATCTACGAGCAGTACTTC. The encoded protein is CASSTGGLAGGIYEQYF.

V and J are TRBV11-2 and TRBJ1-6, with D uncertain. This CDR3 comprises 13 residues. The ends were cut back, 5 bases at V and 9 bases at J, with 11 bases in the middle. Per the germline V gene, CDR1 is SGHAT and CDR2 is FQNNGV. The CDR3 is CASSPTVGSPLHF. CDR3 nucleotides: TGTGCCAGCAGCCCTACGGTGGGTTCACCCCTCCACTTT.

The chain is built from TRBV27 and TRBJ1-2; 9 bases agree with TRBD1. CDR3 size: 15 residues. Germline-derived CDR1 and CDR2 are MNHEY and SMNVEV (reference sequence). Trimming cost V 5 bases and J 7 bases; bases outside gene matches: 11. The chain's CDR3 is CASSDSGTGLRGYTF. CDR3 nucleotides: TGTGCCAGCAGTGATTCCGGGACAGGGTTGCGTGGCTACACCTTC.

The chain joins TRBV25-1 to TRBJ1-1, with 7 bases lining up with TRBD1. Germline V gene sequence: CDR1 MGHDK, CDR2 SYGVNS. V gave up 6 bases and J gave up 6 bases; unmatched junction bases: 7. This CDR3 has 13 amino acids. CDR3 amino acids: CASSRQGAAEAFF. The DNA for the CDR3 is TGTGCCAGCAGCAGACAGGGAGCGGCTGAAGCTTTCTTT.

The chain is built from TRBV9 and TRBJ2-1, with D possibly TRBD1 on 6 matching bases. This CDR3 is built from 15 residues. Germline V gene sequence: CDR1 SGDLS, CDR2 YYNGEE. V was cut by 2 bases and J by 5 bases, with 14 bases left in between. The CDR3 DNA follows: TGTGCCAGCAGCGTCTCCGGGACACCCAACAATGAGCAGTTCTTC. Its translation is CASSVSGTPNNEQFF.

The chain employs TRBV12-3 or TRBV12-4 and TRBJ2-1, with 7 bases identical to TRBD1. CDR3 length: 12 amino acids. V gave up 9 bases and J gave up 3 bases; unmatched junction bases: 2. The CDR3 sequence is CASGTVYNEQFF. CDR3 sequence (DNA): TGTGCCAGTGGGACAGTCTACAATGAGCAGTTCTTC.

The CDR3 spells CSVEDAYGYTF. As DNA, the CDR3 is TGCAGCGTTGAAGATGCGTATGGCTACACCTTC. The chain links TRBV29-1 to TRBJ1-2; D remains unclear. The CDR3 has 11 amino acids. Germline V CDR1 and CDR2: SQVTM, ANQGSEA. The ends were cut back, 0 bases at V and 5 bases at J, with 4 bases in the middle.

The sample holds one count of this clone. The chain uses TRBV2 and TRBJ2-2; D unresolved. V shed 4 bases and J shed 7 bases, with 13 bases lying between them. Germline loops: CDR1 SNHLY, CDR2 FYNNEI. CDR3 length: 14 amino acids. CDR3 residues: CASSAVNRVGELFF. CDR3 bases: TGTGCCAGCAGTGCGGTAAATCGGGTCGGGGAGCTGTTTTTT.

The rearrangement joins TRBV27 to TRBJ2-1, with D hard to call. V gave up 3 bases and J gave up 0 bases, with 12 bases separating them. Germline assignment: CDR1 MNHEY and CDR2 SMNVEV (reference sequence). CDR3 length: 16 amino acids. The CDR3 bases are TGTGCCAGCAGTTTGCGTGCGGCGAGCTCCTACAATGAGCAGTTCTTC. Protein sequence: CASSLRAASSYNEQFF.

The J gene is TRBJ2-7, the V gene TRBV4-1; TRBD2 is a possible D gene (5 bases). CDR1 and CDR2 from the germline V gene are MGHRA and YSYEKL. The CDR3 runs 14 residues. V was trimmed by 4 bases and J by 6 bases, leaving 16 bases between them. The CDR3 DNA sequence: TGCGCCAGCAGCCCTCTTGCGGGTGGTCGCGAGCAGTACTTC. Translation: CASSPLAGGREQYF.

The rearrangement joins TRBV12-3 or TRBV12-4 to TRBJ2-7; D gene uncertain. CDR3 length: 13 residues. Trimming stripped 1 base from V and 11 bases from J, with 15 bases between. The chain's CDR3 is CASSLGSPLQEYF. CDR3 in DNA: TGTGCCAGCAGTTTAGGCTCTCCTCTCCAGGAGTACTTC.

V and J are TRBV7-8 and TRBJ1-5; D is uncertain. Germline CDR1 SGHVS, CDR2 FQNEAQ. The length of the CDR3 is 14 residues. Trimming shortened V by 1 base and J by 2 bases, and 6 bases separated the two germline ends. CDR3: CASSLEFGNQPQHF. CDR3 coding DNA: TGTGCCAGCAGCTTAGAGTTTGGCAATCAGCCCCAGCATTTT.

J is TRBJ2-1 and V is TRBV20-1, with D perhaps matching TRBD2 (5 bases). V lost 3 bases and J 4 bases, leaving 13 bases between the germline ends. CDR1 is DFQATT and CDR2 is SNEGSKA in the germline V gene (reference sequence). The CDR3 has 14 amino acids. CDR3 loop: CSASAITSYNEQFF. CDR3 sequence (DNA): TGCAGTGCTAGTGCTATCACTAGTTACAATGAGCAGTTCTTC.

The CDR3 nucleotides are TGTGCCAGCAGGCGAGCGGGAGGTTACAATGAGCAGTTCTTC. This translates into CASRRAGGYNEQFF. This chain links TRBV9 with TRBJ2-1, with TRBD2 identical over 9 bases. The germline V gene encodes CDR1 SGDLS and CDR2 YYNGEE. The V segment lost 5 bases and the J segment 4 bases; nucleotides outside the gene matches: 4. The CDR3 spans 14 residues.

V gene TRBV10-3 combines with J gene TRBJ2-7, with TRBD2 matching 11 bases. Per germline, CDR1 ENHRY and CDR2 SYGVKD. V shed 2 bases and J 5 bases; nucleotides not matched to a gene: 11. This CDR3 spans 17 amino acids. As DNA, the CDR3 is TGTGCCATCAGTGAGGTTATGGGTAGCGGGAGGGCGAACGAGCAGTACTTC. It yields the protein CAISEVMGSGRANEQYF.

The J gene is TRBJ1-1, the V gene TRBV2; no clear D. V was shortened by 1 base and J by 1 base, with 7 bases between the two germline ends. This CDR3 region has 14 residues. Germline V lookup: CDR1 SNHLY, CDR2 FYNNEI. The CDR3 reads CASSEVTKNTEAFF. For the CDR3, the DNA is TGTGCCAGCAGTGAAGTTACCAAGAACACTGAAGCTTTCTTT.

This clone was detected a few times. This chain links TRBV7-8 with TRBJ1-2; 8 bases match TRBD1. The germline V gene has CDR1 SGHVS and CDR2 FQNEAQ. The J segment lost 4 bases and the V segment lost 0 bases, leaving 4 bases of the junction unmatched. This CDR3 has 15 residues. This CDR3 is CASSLAPTGGYGYTF. In nucleotides, the CDR3 is TGTGCCAGCAGCTTAGCGCCCACAGGGGGCTATGGCTACACCTTC.

This clone was recorded once. The chain links TRBV30 to TRBJ1-4, with D uncertain. The CDR3 sequence is 13 residues long. Germline CDR1 and CDR2: GTSNPN and SVGIG (reference sequence). The V end lost 3 bases, the J end lost 7 bases, and 12 bases lay between the germline ends. The CDR3 region is CAWRVHLGEKLFF. CDR3 in DNA: TGTGCCTGGAGGGTCCACCTGGGTGAAAAACTGTTTTTT.

The chain uses TRBV14 and TRBJ1-4, with D perhaps matching TRBD1 (5 bases). V gave up 1 base and J gave up 7 bases, with 16 bases separating them. Germline V CDR1 and CDR2: SGHDN, FVKESK. CDR3 size: 16 residues. This CDR3 reads CASSQGSRAVLEKLFF. CDR3 nucleotide sequence: TGTGCCAGCAGCCAAGGCTCCAGGGCCGTTCTTGAAAAACTGTTTTTT.

The chain uses TRBV5-4 and TRBJ2-3, with TRBD2 matching over 7 bases. The V and J ends lost 9 bases and 6 bases, in that order; junction bases with no gene match: 10. Germline V gene data show CDR1 as SGHNT and CDR2 as YYREEE (reference sequence). There are 13 residues in the CDR3. CDR3 DNA sequence: TGTGCCACCAGGGAGGGCACAGCGGATACGCAGTATTTT. It specifies CATREGTADTQYF.

The chain links TRBV27 to TRBJ1-2, with a weak D call TRBD1 (5 bases). Germline V gene data show CDR1 as MNHEY and CDR2 as SMNVEV (reference sequence). V was clipped by 5 bases and J by 2 bases, with 15 bases between them. This CDR3 comprises 15 residues. CDR3 region: CASSLKGWGNYGYTF. CDR3 coding DNA: TGTGCCAGCAGTCTCAAGGGGTGGGGGAACTATGGCTACACCTTC.

The chain links TRBV30 to TRBJ2-1; possibly TRBD1 for D (5 bases). Germline V CDR1 and CDR2: GTSNPN, SVGIG (reference sequence). The CDR3 extends over 15 amino acids. The ends were cut back, 0 bases at V and 4 bases at J, with 13 bases in the middle. CDR3 nucleotide sequence: TGTGCCTGGAGTGTTGCCAGGGCCTATTACAATGAGCAGTTCTTC. Translation gives CAWSVARAYYNEQFF.

This clone was counted a single time. The chain employs TRBV18 and TRBJ1-6, with TRBD1 as a possible D gene (6 bases). This CDR3 has 16 residues. Germline V gives CDR1 KGHSH, CDR2 LQKENI. V was cut by 2 bases and J by 8 bases, with 16 bases left in between. The CDR3 sequence is CASSPDQGRGDSPLHF. CDR3 nucleotides: TGTGCCAGCTCACCAGATCAGGGGCGCGGCGATTCACCCCTCCACTTT.

CDR3 sequence: CASSVTSGIRDTGELFF. CDR3 DNA sequence: TGTGCCAGCAGCGTTACTAGCGGGATACGGGACACCGGGGAGCTGTTTTTT. This chain links TRBV9 with TRBJ2-2; TRBD2 aligns across 10 bases. CDR1 SGDLS and CDR2 YYNGEE come from the germline V gene. The CDR3 length is 17 residues. V lost 2 bases, J lost 3 bases, and 7 bases stayed unmatched. Looking up the rest from reference TRBV9 and TRBJ2-2 gives the full variable domain: DSGVTQTPKHLITATGQRVTLRCSPRSGDLSVYWYQQSLDQGLQFLIQYYNGEERAKGNILERFSAQQFPDLHSELNLSSLELGDSALYFCASSVTSGIRDTGELFFGEGSRLTVL.

V usage is TRBV29-1 and J usage is TRBJ2-7; 10 nucleotides align to TRBD1. The V gene end was trimmed by 1 base and the J gene end by 2 bases; junction bases not matched to a gene: 8. This CDR3 is 16 amino acids long. Germline CDR1 and CDR2: SQVTM and ANQGSEA. The CDR3 sequence is CSVEGAGQGDPYEQYF. The CDR3 DNA is TGCAGCGTTGAAGGGGCTGGACAGGGGGATCCCTACGAGCAGTACTTC.